The rows below give T cell receptor beta chains drawn from one sample of a study of blood T cell repertoires in COVID-19. Profiled with immunoSEQ multiplex PCR; TCRdb holds only in-frame clones, not every one. The sample has 200,000 to 300,000 clones; around 87% are singletons. Sequencing input: peripheral blood. The receptors originated from a woman aged 30 to 39 who had recovered from COVID-19. Both conserved end residues are part of each CDR3. The D gene is left open where the match is weak. The size entry is marked missing in some rows and otherwise reads once, few, many or a size class.

CASSSLAAVPQYF | TGTGCCAGCAGTTCCCTAGCGGCTGTGCCGCAGTATTTT | TRBJ2-3 | - | TRBD2 | TRBV12-3/TRBV12-4
CSVGPPGPGNTIYF | TGCAGCGTTGGACCCCCAGGCCCTGGAAACACCATATATTTT | TRBJ1-3 | few | - | TRBV29-1
CSVTTGNEQFF | TGCAGCGTTACGACGGGAAATGAGCAGTTCTTC | TRBJ2-1 | - | - | TRBV29-1
CASSLRQGANYEQYF | TGTGCCAGCAGTCTCCGACAGGGGGCGAACTACGAGCAGTACTTC | TRBJ2-7 | - | TRBD1 | TRBV28
CASSLRDSETGELFF | TGCGCCAGCAGCTTGCGGGACAGCGAAACCGGGGAGCTGTTTTTT | TRBJ2-2 | - | TRBD1 | TRBV5-1
CASSQYRDLNSPLHF | TGTGCCAGCAGCCAATACAGGGATCTGAATTCACCCCTCCACTTT | TRBJ1-6 | - | - | TRBV3-1/TRBV3-2
CATRDNYSNQPQHF | TGTGCCACCCGGGACAACTATAGCAATCAGCCCCAGCATTTT | TRBJ1-5 | once | - | TRBV10-3
CASSLGVRDRFTLNTEAFF | TGTGCCAGCAGCTTGGGGGTGCGGGACAGGTTTACCCTGAACACTGAAGCTTTCTTT | TRBJ1-1 | - | TRBD1 | TRBV5-8
CASSRALTGAEDEKLFF | TGTGCCAGCAGCCGCGCGTTAACAGGGGCTGAAGATGAAAAACTGTTTTTT | TRBJ1-4 | - | TRBD1 | TRBV6-2/TRBV6-3
CASSLERVGTEAFF | TGCGCCAGCAGCTTGGAGCGGGTTGGGACTGAAGCTTTCTTT | TRBJ1-1 | - | - | TRBV5-1
CAISEWASGGAGREQYF | TGTGCCATCAGTGAGTGGGCTAGCGGGGGGGCCGGACGCGAGCAGTACTTC | TRBJ2-7 | - | TRBD2 | TRBV10-3
CASSVVQGVGGYTF | TGTGCCAGCAGCGTAGTGCAGGGTGTGGGTGGCTACACCTTC | TRBJ1-2 | once | - | TRBV9
CASSVGTTNTGELFF | TGCGCCAGCTCCGTAGGGACAACAAACACCGGGGAGCTGTTTTTT | TRBJ2-2 | - | - | TRBV5-1
CASSEQGAGEQYF | TGTGCCAGCAGTGAACAGGGGGCTGGGGAGCAGTACTTC | TRBJ2-7 | - | TRBD1 | TRBV2
CASSGTGAREQYF | TGTGCCAGCAGTGGGACAGGGGCTCGGGAGCAGTACTTC | TRBJ2-7 | - | TRBD1 | TRBV27
CASSFWTGWEETQYF | TGTGCCAGCAGCTTCTGGACAGGGTGGGAAGAGACCCAGTACTTC | TRBJ2-5 | - | TRBD1 | TRBV7-9
CASGGDYGYTF | TGTGCCAGCGGGGGGGACTATGGCTACACCTTC | TRBJ1-2 | - | - | TRBV11-2
CASSAARTSGEEDEQFF | TGTGCCAGCAGCGCTGCTAGGACTAGCGGGGAGGAGGATGAGCAGTTCTTC | TRBJ2-1 | once | TRBD2 | TRBV9